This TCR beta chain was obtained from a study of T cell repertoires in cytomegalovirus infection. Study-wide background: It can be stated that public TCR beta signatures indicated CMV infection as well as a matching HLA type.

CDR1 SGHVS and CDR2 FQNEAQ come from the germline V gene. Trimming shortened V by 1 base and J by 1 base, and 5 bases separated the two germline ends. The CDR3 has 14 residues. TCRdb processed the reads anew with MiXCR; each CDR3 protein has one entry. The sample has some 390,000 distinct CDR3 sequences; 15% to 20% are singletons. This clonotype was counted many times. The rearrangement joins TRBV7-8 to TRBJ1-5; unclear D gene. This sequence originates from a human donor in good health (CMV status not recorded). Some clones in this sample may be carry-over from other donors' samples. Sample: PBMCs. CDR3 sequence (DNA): TGTGCCAGCAGCTTAGTTCAAAGCAATCAGCCCCAGCATTTT. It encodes CASSLVQSNQPQHF.